This TCR beta chain was captured in a study of blood T cell repertoires in COVID-19. Study background: The analysed material was cDNA or gDNA that came from T cells, B-cell-depleted T cells, or PBMCs.

The CDR3 consists of 14 residues. The V gene end was trimmed by 4 bases and the J gene end by 0 bases; junction bases not matched to a gene: 2. CDR1 LGHNA and CDR2 YSLEER come from the germline V gene. Measured with immunoSEQ multiplex PCR; TCRdb has only the in-frame clones, and not every one. The table lists around 62,000 clones, more than 75% of them singletons, with under 4.5% in the top ten. V gene TRBV4-3 combines with J gene TRBJ2-7, with 8 bases identical to TRBD1. This TCR came from a human donor in a cohort sampled during active COVID-19. Sequenced material: peripheral blood. CDR3 residues: CASSPDRVSYEQYF. The CDR3 bases are TGCGCCAGCAGCCCGGACAGGGTCTCCTACGAGCAGTACTTC.